This T cell receptor (beta chain) was sequenced for a study of blood T cell repertoires in COVID-19. The repertoire was sequenced with immunoSEQ multiplex PCR; TCRdb's copy has only in-frame clones and lacks some. In the table there are about 260,000 clones, around 90% of which are singletons. V lost 3 bases, J lost 6 bases, and 6 bases stayed unmatched. This CDR3 is built from 15 residues. Germline-derived CDR1 and CDR2 are LNHNV and YYDKDF (reference sequence). The sample taken for sequencing was PBMCs or T cells enriched from blood (not recorded which). The receptor was isolated from a woman younger than 45 with acute COVID-19. The genes are TRBV15 and TRBJ2-2, with 8 bases matching TRBD2. The CDR3: CATSSIAGPAGELFF. DNA for the CDR3: TGTGCCACCAGCAGTATAGCGGGACCCGCCGGGGAGCTGTTTTTT. Full variable domain (missing parts from reference TRBV15 and TRBJ2-2): DAMVIQNPRYQVTQFGKPVTLSCSQTLNHNVMYWYQQKSSQAPKLLFHYYDKDFNNEADTPDNFQSRRPNTSFCFLDIRSPGLGDTAMYLCATSSIAGPAGELFFGEGSRLTVL.